This T cell receptor (beta chain) comes out of a study of blood T cells in healthy people across ages. For the study at large: There was about one barcoded beta molecule captured by template switching per two T cells.

The germline gives CDR1 SGDLS, CDR2 YYNGEE. The CDR3 runs to 14 residues. Caucasian, healthy and from Russia, the donors were aged between about 6 and 90. This clonotype was observed a handful of times. Next came a second PCR, run for 7 to 11 cycles, which used a sample-barcoded 5' primer along with a J-beta primer mix. Each cDNA molecule received a tag from a template-switch adaptor that had 12 random nucleotides. TCRdb used MiXCR to reprocess the 5' RACE reads, holding one entry per CDR3 protein. The data show 1 million or so distinct CDR3 sequences, 40% to 45% seen once. The rearrangement joins TRBV9 to TRBJ2-7; 8 bases are shared with TRBD1. The J call may be incorrect, as the DNA end agrees better with TRBJ2-5. This sequence originates from a woman aged 55-69 years in good health. Sequencing was done on a sample of blood. The chain's CDR3 is CASTGQGSGETQYF. The CDR3 DNA reads as TGTGCCAGCACCGGACAGGGATCGGGCGAGACCCAGTACTTC.